This TCR beta chain came from a study of spatial heterogeneity in lung cancer. Whole-study findings and limits: Tumoral mutation counts were tracked by counts of expanded intratumoral alpha and beta TCRs.

In the library, each TCR cDNA molecule bore its own unique molecular identifier. TCRdb re-analysed the 5' RACE reads in MiXCR, keeping a single row per CDR3 protein. The sample contains about 25,000 distinct CDR3 sequences, under 10% of which appear only once. Noted time point: sample taken at primary tumor resection. Unsorted whole RNA samples from tumor, nontumor lung or frozen PBMC were sequenced. Concerning this clonotype itself: Its specificity is unknown.

Germline-derived CDR1 and CDR2 are SGHNT and YYREEE (reference sequence). V shed 0 bases and J 0 bases; nucleotides not matched to a gene: 2. This CDR3 is 15 amino acids long. The specimen comprised lung tumor tissue, sampled at surgery. The chain is built from TRBV5-4 and TRBJ1-2; 7 bases line up with TRBD1. The clonotype was recovered from a male donor with early-stage non-small cell lung cancer. CDR3 in amino acids: CASSLDQGANYGYTF. As DNA, the CDR3 is TGTGCCAGCAGCTTGGACCAGGGGGCTAACTATGGCTACACCTTC.